Shown below are 20 T cell receptor beta chains from a single sample sequenced in a study of cytomegalovirus exposure and HLA in healthy donors. Both 60 Vbeta primers and 13 Jbeta primers went into the PCR. Assay: immunoSEQ multiplex PCR; the TCRdb copy retains only in-frame clones and omits some. The sample holds about 41,000 clones. Sequences were obtained from PBMCs. The receptors stem from a man aged 25-45 years in good health and CMV-seronegative.

With respect to this clone: An end of the junction differs from the germline gene, which may be a read error. The chain is built from TRBV11-2 and TRBJ2-7, with D uncertain. CDR1 is SGHAT, CDR2 FQNNGV, per germline. The CDR3 is 13 residues long. The CDR3 DNA sequence: TGTGCCAGCACCTTAGATATCTCCTACGAGCAGTACTTC. Translated, it gives CASTLDISYEQYF.

The J gene is TRBJ1-6, the V gene TRBV7-9; D not resolved. The V gene lost 2 bases and the J gene lost 6 bases, with 17 bases spanning the gap. Germline CDR1 and CDR2: SEHNR and FQNEAQ (reference sequence). This CDR3 is 17 amino acids long. CDR3 amino acids: CASSLNDTEGPNSPLHF. The CDR3 nucleotides read TGTGCCAGCAGCTTAAACGATACCGAGGGCCCTAATTCACCCCTCCACTTT.

With respect to this clone: One end of the junction varies from germline; a read error may be responsible. The CDR3 reads CASSENRENQYF. CDR3 DNA sequence: TGTGCCAGTAGTGAGAACAGGGAGAACCAGTACTTC. V is TRBV19 and J is TRBJ2-5; D is possibly TRBD1 (6 bases). CDR1 and CDR2 from the germline V gene are LNHDA and SQIVND (reference sequence). The CDR3 totals 12 residues.

This chain uses TRBV5-1 with TRBJ2-7, with 8 nucleotides matching TRBD2. V shed 1 base, J shed 5 bases, and the junction held 2 bases outside the gene matches. Germline assignment: CDR1 SGHRS and CDR2 YFSETQ. The CDR3 is 13 amino acids. CDR3 region: CASSLWTSHEQYF. CDR3 in DNA: TGCGCCAGCAGCTTGTGGACTAGCCACGAGCAGTACTTC.

As to this clone: A read error may produce the germline difference seen at one junction end. The rearrangement joins TRBV7-7 to TRBJ2-1; TRBD2 is a possible D gene (7 bases). The CDR3 runs to 15 residues. The germline CDR1 and CDR2 sequences are SSHAT and FNYEAQ (reference sequence). As DNA, the CDR3 is TGTGCTAGCAGCTTGGGGAGGGGGGTCGACAATGAGCAGTTCTTC. Translation gives CASSLGRGVDNEQFF.

DNA for the CDR3: TGTGCCAGCAGCCCACAGGACTCCTACGAGCAGTACTTC. Protein sequence: CASSPQDSYEQYF. The chain combines TRBV9 with TRBJ2-7; D might be TRBD1 (5 bases). This CDR3 comprises 13 residues. Germline values: CDR1 SGDLS, CDR2 YYNGEE. The V end lost 4 bases, the J end lost 0 bases, and 8 bases lay between the germline ends.

The rearrangement uses TRBV29-1 and TRBJ2-7, with a weak D call TRBD2 (6 bases). The germline V gene encodes CDR1 SQVTM and CDR2 ANQGSEA. CDR3 length equals 13 residues. The V end lost 6 bases, the J end lost 2 bases, and 14 bases lay between the germline ends. The CDR3 is CSVVISGAYEQYF. Here the CDR3 DNA reads TGCAGCGTGGTGATTAGCGGTGCCTACGAGCAGTACTTC.

V and J are TRBV9 and TRBJ1-2, with 7 bases aligning to TRBD1. This CDR3 spans 12 amino acids. Germline-derived CDR1 and CDR2 are SGDLS and YYNGEE. With V trimmed by 2 bases and J by 6 bases, 1 base remained unmatched. DNA for the CDR3: TGTGCCAGCAGCGTCGACAGGGATGGCTACACCTTC. Its protein is CASSVDRDGYTF.

The gene calls are TRBV20-1 and TRBJ1-1; 9 positions agree with TRBD1. This CDR3 comprises 11 residues. Germline V gives CDR1 DFQATT, CDR2 SNEGSKA (reference sequence). The V segment lost 6 bases and the J segment 7 bases; nucleotides outside the gene matches: 3. Here the CDR3 reads CSATGGGEAFF. CDR3 DNA sequence: TGCAGTGCGACAGGGGGAGGTGAAGCTTTCTTT.

The chain joins TRBV6-5 to TRBJ2-1, with TRBD2 identical over 10 bases. Germline CDR1 and CDR2: MNHEY and SVGAGI. With V trimmed by 11 bases and J by 5 bases, 9 bases remained unmatched. The CDR3 is 14 residues long. The DNA for the CDR3 is TGTGCCGTCGGCGGACTAGCGGTCGACAATGAGCAGTTCTTC. This codes for CAVGGLAVDNEQFF.

The chain joins TRBV19 to TRBJ2-7; TRBD2 aligns across 9 bases. V was pared by 6 bases and J by 4 bases, with 10 bases of the junction left unmatched. The CDR3 totals 15 residues. Germline CDR1 and CDR2: LNHDA and SQIVND (reference sequence). DNA for the CDR3: TGTGCCAGTAGCCCGGGACTAGCCACAAATTACGAGCAGTACTTC. Translated, it gives CASSPGLATNYEQYF.

The chain recombines TRBV2 with TRBJ2-5; TRBD1 agrees at 7 bases. Germline lookup yields CDR1 SNHLY and CDR2 FYNNEI. CDR3 length equals 14 residues. V lost 5 bases, J lost 1 base, and 4 bases stayed unmatched. Here the CDR3 reads CASSRDSRQETQYF. DNA for the CDR3: TGTGCCAGCAGTAGGGACAGCCGCCAAGAGACCCAGTACTTC.

The chain uses TRBV5-1 and TRBJ2-7; TRBD1 is a possible D gene (5 bases). CDR1 is SGHRS, CDR2 YFSETQ, per germline. Trimming cost V 0 bases and J 4 bases, with 11 bases left between them. CDR3 length: 14 amino acids. In DNA, the CDR3 is TGCGCCAGCAGCTTGGCGGGCAGGGTATACGAGCAGTACTTC. Protein product: CASSLAGRVYEQYF.

The rearrangement joins TRBV7-9 to TRBJ2-7; D gene uncertain. There are 17 residues in the CDR3. The germline V gene encodes CDR1 SEHNR and CDR2 FQNEAQ (reference sequence). Trimming removed 3 bases from V and 0 bases from J, with 18 bases in between. CDR3 loop: CASSFSPGSSSSYEQYF. The CDR3 DNA sequence: TGTGCCAGCAGCTTTAGCCCCGGCAGCTCGTCCTCCTACGAGCAGTACTTC.

V and J are TRBV4-1 and TRBJ2-7, with D unresolved. Trimming cost V 0 bases and J 3 bases, with 12 bases left between them. Germline lookup yields CDR1 MGHRA and CDR2 YSYEKL. The CDR3 is made up of 15 amino acids. For the CDR3, the DNA is TGCGCCAGCAGCCAAGATGAACAGATGAACTACGAGCAGTACTTC. This sequence encodes CASSQDEQMNYEQYF.

The chain is built from TRBV19 and TRBJ1-5; D not resolved. Germline CDR1 is LNHDA and CDR2 is SQIVND (reference sequence). Trimming cost V 6 bases and J 0 bases, with 12 bases left between them. The CDR3 covers 15 residues. The CDR3 nucleotides are TGTGCCAGTAGCTCCGTTCTTTATAGCAATCAGCCCCAGCATTTT. Its protein product is CASSSVLYSNQPQHF.

The chain uses TRBV4-2 and TRBJ2-3; 8 nucleotides line up with TRBD2. The CDR3 consists of 16 residues. Germline-derived CDR1 and CDR2 are LGHNA and YNFKEQ. Trimming at V came to 3 bases and at J to 4 bases, leaving 9 bases not matched to a gene. CDR3 in DNA: TGTGCCAGCAGCCAGGCTCAGGGGACTAGGGCAGATACGCAGTATTTT. Translation gives CASSQAQGTRADTQYF.

This chain links TRBV25-1 with TRBJ2-3; TRBD2 might be the D (6 bases). The CDR3 covers 15 residues. The germline V gene encodes CDR1 MGHDK and CDR2 SYGVNS. The V and J ends lost 4 bases and 3 bases respectively, with 14 bases between them. This CDR3 reads CASSGLGGITDTQYF. DNA for the CDR3: TGTGCCAGCAGTGGTTTGGGCGGGATTACAGATACGCAGTATTTT.

The chain recombines TRBV19 with TRBJ1-5; 7 bases line up with TRBD1. The CDR3 is 14 amino acids. J lost 3 bases, V lost 6 bases, and 5 bases had no gene match. Germline V gene lookup returns CDR1 LNHDA and CDR2 SQIVND (reference sequence). CDR3 sequence: CASSAGTDNQPQHF. In DNA, the CDR3 is TGTGCCAGTAGCGCCGGGACAGACAATCAGCCCCAGCATTTT. Combining the CDR3 with reference TRBV19 and TRBJ1-5 gives the whole variable domain DGGITQSPKYLFRKEGQNVTLSCEQNLNHDAMYWYRQDPGQGLRLIYYSQIVNDFQKGDIAEGYSVSREKKESFPLTVTSAQKNPTAFYLCASSAGTDNQPQHFGDGTRLSIL.

J is TRBJ2-7 and V is TRBV9, with 7 nucleotides matching TRBD1. This CDR3 spans 14 amino acids. V gave up 4 bases and J gave up 2 bases; unmatched junction bases: 6. CDR1 is SGDLS, CDR2 YYNGEE, per germline. CDR3 residues: CASSPGQGAYEQYF. CDR3 DNA: TGTGCCAGCAGCCCCGGGCAGGGGGCCTACGAGCAGTACTTC.